This T cell receptor (beta chain) was sequenced in a study of monozygotic twins with inflammatory bowel disease. TCRdb reprocessed the 5' RACE reads and stores each CDR3 protein as one record, lacking DNA. The sample data list hundreds of thousands of distinct CDR3 sequences. The CDR3 extends over 13 amino acids. The study's findings and limits: Possibly reflecting limited power, no difference in repertoire similarity was found between concordant and discordant twins.

To note about this clonotype: The antigen is unknown.

Material: blood. The receptor was derived from a human donor with ulcerative colitis or Crohn's disease, or a healthy co-twin of an affected twin (not recorded which). The chain combines TRBV12-3 or TRBV12-4 with TRBJ1-3. The CDR3 reads CASSFLEGNTIYF.